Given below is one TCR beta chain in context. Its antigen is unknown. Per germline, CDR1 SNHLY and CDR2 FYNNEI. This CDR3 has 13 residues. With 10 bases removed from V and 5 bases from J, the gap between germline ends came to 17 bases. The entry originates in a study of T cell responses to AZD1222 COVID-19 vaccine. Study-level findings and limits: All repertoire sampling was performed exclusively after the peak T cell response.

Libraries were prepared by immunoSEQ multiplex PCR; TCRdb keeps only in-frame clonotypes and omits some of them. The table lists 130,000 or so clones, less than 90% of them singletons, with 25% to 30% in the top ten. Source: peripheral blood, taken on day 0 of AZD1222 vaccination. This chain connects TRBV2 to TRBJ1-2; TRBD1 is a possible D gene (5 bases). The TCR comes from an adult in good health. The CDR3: CANQWGVEYGYTF. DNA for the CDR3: TGTGCCAACCAGTGGGGGGTGGAGTATGGCTACACCTTC.